Listed below are T cell receptor beta chains from one sample, sequenced in a study of blood T cell repertoires in COVID-19. Method: immunoSEQ multiplex PCR; TCRdb's copy keeps in-frame clones and lacks some. The data contain some 430,000 clones, roughly 88% of them singletons. Sequenced material: PBMCs or T cells enriched from blood (not recorded which). The receptors originated from a man aged 18 to 30 who had recovered from COVID-19. Both conserved end residues are part of each CDR3. A D gene is named only where the DNA matches it firmly. Rows give clone size only sometimes, using once, few, many, or a class for an expanded clone.

>-|-|TRBV28|TRBJ2-7
TGTGCCACCCTTGGACGGACAAACTACGAGCAGTACTTC
CATLGRTNYEQYF
>once|-|TRBV6-5|TRBJ1-1
TGTGCCAGCAGTTATGTAACCGGGAACACTGAAGCTTTCTTT
CASSYVTGNTEAFF
>few|TRBD1|TRBV5-1|TRBJ1-5
TGCGCCAGCAGCCCATCCGGGACAGTGGGCAATCAGCCCCAGCATTTT
CASSPSGTVGNQPQHF
>-|TRBD2|TRBV13|TRBJ2-2
TGTGCCAGCAGCTTTAGCGGGAGTGGCGCCGGGGAGCTGTTTTTT
CASSFSGSGAGELFF
>-|TRBD2|TRBV5-5|TRBJ2-2
TGTGCCAGCAGGGGGCGGGAGGGCTTCGGGGAGCTGTTTTTT
CASRGREGFGELFF
>-|-|TRBV3-1/TRBV3-2|TRBJ1-1
TGTGCCAGCAGCAACAGGGACACTGAAGCTTTCTTT
CASSNRDTEAFF
>-|-|TRBV18|TRBJ1-4
TGTGCCAGCCGACATCCGAGCGGTAGTAATGAAAAACTGTTTTTT
CASRHPSGSNEKLFF
>-|TRBD1|TRBV5-6|TRBJ1-1
TGTGCCAGCAGCGGGGACAGGGGGCCCACTGAAGCTTTCTTT
CASSGDRGPTEAFF
>-|-|TRBV19|TRBJ2-5
TGTGCCAGTAGTGCCCACAGGGCTGAGACCCAGTACTTC
CASSAHRAETQYF
>-|-|TRBV29-1|TRBJ1-2
TGCAGCGTTATGACAGGCGTCAACTATGGCTACACCTTC
CSVMTGVNYGYTF
>many|TRBD1|TRBV5-6|TRBJ2-7
TGTGCCAGCAGGGGTCGGACAGGGGCAACCTACGAGCAGTACTTC
CASRGRTGATYEQYF
>-|-|TRBV2|TRBJ2-1
TGTGCCAGCAGCGACAGAAATGAGCAGTTCTTC
CASSDRNEQFF
>-|TRBD1|TRBV12-5|TRBJ2-2
TGTGCTAGTGGTCCAGGGGGCACCGGGGAGCTGTTTTTT
CASGPGGTGELFF
>-|-|TRBV21-1|TRBJ2-5
TGTGCCAGCAGCCTCGCGGGCTCCAAAGAGACCCAGTACTTC
CASSLAGSKETQYF
>-|-|TRBV20-1|TRBJ1-1
TGCAGTGCTAGTGGGGGGGTGAGGGCTGAAGCTTTCTTT
CSASGGVRAEAFF
>-|-|TRBV4-1|TRBJ1-1
TGCGCCAGCAGCCAAGAGGCGGAGAACACTGAAGCTTTCTTT
CASSQEAENTEAFF
>-|TRBD1|TRBV2|TRBJ1-1
TGTGCCAGCCACCGGGACAGGGACACTGAAGCTTTCTTT
CASHRDRDTEAFF
>-|-|TRBV6-1|TRBJ1-1
TGTGCCAGCAGTGATCCTGCGACAGGACACACTGAAGCTTTCTTT
CASSDPATGHTEAFF
>-|-|TRBV19|TRBJ1-1
TGTGCCAGTAGTTATGGAGTTGAGGGTATGACTTTCTTT
CASSYGVEGMTFF